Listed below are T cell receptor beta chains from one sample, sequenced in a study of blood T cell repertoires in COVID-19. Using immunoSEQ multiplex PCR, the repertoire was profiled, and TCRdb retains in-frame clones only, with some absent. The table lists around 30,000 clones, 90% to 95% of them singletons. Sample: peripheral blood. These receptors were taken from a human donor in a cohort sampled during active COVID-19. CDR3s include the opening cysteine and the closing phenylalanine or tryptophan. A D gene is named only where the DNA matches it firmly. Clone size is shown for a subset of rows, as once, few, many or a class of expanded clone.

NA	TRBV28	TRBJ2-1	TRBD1	TGTGCCAGCACCCCTCAGGACAGGGCCAATGAGCAGTTCTTC	CASTPQDRANEQFF
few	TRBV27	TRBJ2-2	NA	TGTGCCAGCAGTTTATTACAGAACACCGGGGAGCTGTTTTTT	CASSLLQNTGELFF
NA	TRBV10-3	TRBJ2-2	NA	TGTGCCATCAGTGGGGTGGGCCGTGGCGGGGAGCTGTTTTTT	CAISGVGRGGELFF
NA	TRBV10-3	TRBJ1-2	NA	TGTGCCATCAGTGAGTCTGTATTCCGAACCACCGGTTGGGGAGATGGCTACACCTTC	CAISESVFRTTGWGDGYTF
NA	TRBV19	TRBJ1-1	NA	TGTGCCAGTACCCGGACTTGGGGGGGCACTGAAGCTTTCTTT	CASTRTWGGTEAFF
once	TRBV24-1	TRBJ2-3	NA	TGTGCCACCAGCCCGCGTAGCACAGATACGCAGTATTTT	CATSPRSTDTQYF
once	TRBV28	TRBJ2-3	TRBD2	TGTGCCAGCAGAAACATACCGGGACTAGCGGGGGGGCCGATTCTAGATACGCAGTATTTT	CASRNIPGLAGGPILDTQYF
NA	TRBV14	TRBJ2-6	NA	TGTGCCAGCAGCCCTACGGACTCTGACCCCAACTTCGCCTCTGGGGCCAACGTCCTGACTTTC	CASSPTDSDPNFASGANVLTF
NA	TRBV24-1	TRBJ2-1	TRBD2	TGTGCCACCAGTGACTCAGGATGGGGTAGCGGGAGGAATCTCCTAAGCTCCTACAATGAGCAGTTCTTC	CATSDSGWGSGRNLLSSYNEQFF
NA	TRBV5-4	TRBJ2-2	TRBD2	TGTGCCAGCACACTAGCGGGGGGCGGGACCGGGGAGCTGTTTTTT	CASTLAGGGTGELFF
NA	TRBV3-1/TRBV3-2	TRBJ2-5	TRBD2	TGTGCCAGCAGCCAAGTGAGCGGGGGGCCAGGAATCAAGGGGACCCAGTACTTC	CASSQVSGGPGIKGTQYF
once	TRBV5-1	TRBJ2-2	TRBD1	TGCGCCAGCAGCTTGGGACAGGGTAACACCGGGGAGCTGTTTTTT	CASSLGQGNTGELFF
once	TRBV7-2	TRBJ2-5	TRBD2	TGTGCCAGCAGCTTAGCGGATCTAGCGGGGGGGGAGACCCAGTACTTC	CASSLADLAGGETQYF
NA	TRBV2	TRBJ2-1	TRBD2	TGTGCCAGCGCCGATGGACTAGCGGCTTACTACAATGAGCAGTTCTTC	CASADGLAAYYNEQFF
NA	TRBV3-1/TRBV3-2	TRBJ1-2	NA	TGTGCCAGCAGCCAACGGGTCCTAGTCCACACCTTC	CASSQRVLVHTF
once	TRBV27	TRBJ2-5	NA	TGTGCCAGCAGTTTGCCCGGAGGGGAGACCCAGTACTTC	CASSLPGGETQYF
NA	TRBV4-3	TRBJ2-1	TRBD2	TGCGCCAGCAGCCAAGATCCAGCGGGAATGAACAATGAGCAGTTCTTC	CASSQDPAGMNNEQFF
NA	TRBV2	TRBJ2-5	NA	TGTGCCAGCAGTGGGGGCCTGGGAGAGACCCAGTACTTC	CASSGGLGETQYF
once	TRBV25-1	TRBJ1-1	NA	TGTGCCAGCAGTGACCGAAGCGGCACTGAAGCTTTCTTT	CASSDRSGTEAFF
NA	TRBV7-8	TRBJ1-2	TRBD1	TGTGCCAGCAGCATTGCAGGGGGCAACTATGGCTACACCTTC	CASSIAGGNYGYTF
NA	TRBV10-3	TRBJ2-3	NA	TGTGCCATCAGTGGGGGCGGGGCCCTTACCTACACAGATACGCAGTATTTT	CAISGGGALTYTDTQYF
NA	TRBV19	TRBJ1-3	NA	TGTGCCAGTAGTGTGGGGGCGTCAGGAAACACCATATATTTT	CASSVGASGNTIYF
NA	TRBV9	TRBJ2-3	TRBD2	TGTGCCAGCAGCGTTACTAGCGCGCGATTCACAGATACGCAGTATTTT	CASSVTSARFTDTQYF
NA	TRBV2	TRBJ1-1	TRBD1	TGTGCCAGCAGTCGTCACAGGGGGCCCACCAACCCTGAAGCTTTCTTT	CASSRHRGPTNPEAFF
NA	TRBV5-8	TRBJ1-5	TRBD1	TGTGCCAGCAGCCCACAGGGGGCCGGCAATCAGCCCCAGCATTTT	CASSPQGAGNQPQHF
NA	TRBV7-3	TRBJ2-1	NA	TGTGCCAGCTCAAGGAGCGGGTACAATGAGCAGTTCTTC	CASSRSGYNEQFF
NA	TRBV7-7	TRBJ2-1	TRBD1	TGTGCTAGCGGTTTGCGGACAGGGGACAATGAGCAGTTCTTC	CASGLRTGDNEQFF
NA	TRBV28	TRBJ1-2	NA	TGTGCCAGCAGTCGTACTAGGGATGGCTACACCTTC	CASSRTRDGYTF
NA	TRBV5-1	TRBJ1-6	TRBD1	TGCGCCAGCAGCTTGGTGACAGGGGTAAATTCACCCCTCCACTTT	CASSLVTGVNSPLHF
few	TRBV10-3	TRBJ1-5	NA	TGTGCCATCAGTGAGTCAACAGGGCCTATAAATCAGCCCCAGCATTTT	CAISESTGPINQPQHF
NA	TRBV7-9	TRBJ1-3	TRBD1	TGTGCCAGCAGCTCGACAGGGGGATCTGGAAACACCATATATTTT	CASSSTGGSGNTIYF
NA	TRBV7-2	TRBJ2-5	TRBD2	TGTGCCAGCAGCCCGAGCGGACTAGCGGGACGGGAGACCCAGTACTTC	CASSPSGLAGRETQYF
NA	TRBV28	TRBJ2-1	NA	TGTGCCACCACGGCGCGGGTGATAGGCCCCGGAAAGTTCTTC	CATTARVIGPGKFF
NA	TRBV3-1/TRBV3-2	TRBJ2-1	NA	TGTGCCAGCAGCCAACGGCGGGATGAGCAGTTCTTC	CASSQRRDEQFF
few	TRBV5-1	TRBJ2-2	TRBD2	TGCGCCACTAAGAAGGGTCTAGCGGAGAACACCGGGGAGCTGTTTTTT	CATKKGLAENTGELFF
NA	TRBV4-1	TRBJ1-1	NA	TGCGCCAGCAGCCATCCAGGACTGAGGAACACTGAAGCTTTCTTT	CASSHPGLRNTEAFF
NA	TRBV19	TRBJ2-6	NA	TGTGCCAGTAGTATCGGGAGTGGGGCCAACGTCCTGACTTTC	CASSIGSGANVLTF
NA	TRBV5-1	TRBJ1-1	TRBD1	TGCGCCAGCAGCCGGGACAGCCAGAACACTGAAGCTTTCTTT	CASSRDSQNTEAFF
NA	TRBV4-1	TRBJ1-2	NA	TGCGCCAGCAGCCGCCCTGCGGGGGGGTTAAACTATGGCTACACCTTC	CASSRPAGGLNYGYTF
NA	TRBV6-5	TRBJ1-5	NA	TGTGCCAGCAGTTACACCCAGGGGCAGCCCCAGCATTTT	CASSYTQGQPQHF
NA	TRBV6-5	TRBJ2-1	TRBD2	TGTGCCAGCAGCAATGGGGGGGACAATGAGCAGTTCTTC	CASSNGGDNEQFF
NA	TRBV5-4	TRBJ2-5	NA	TGTGCCAGCAGCTTGGGCGGGGGCGAGACCCAGTACTTC	CASSLGGGETQYF
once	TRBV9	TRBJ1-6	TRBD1	TGTGCCAGCAGCGTAGGCGACAGGGGGAATTCACCCCTCCACTTT	CASSVGDRGNSPLHF
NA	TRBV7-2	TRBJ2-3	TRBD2	TGTGCCAGCAGCTTAGTGGCTAGCGGGAGGCCCACAGATACGCAGTATTTT	CASSLVASGRPTDTQYF
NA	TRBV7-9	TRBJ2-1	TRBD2	TGTGCCAGCAGCAGACTAGCGGGGACGACCCTGGGCAATGAGCAGTTCTTC	CASSRLAGTTLGNEQFF
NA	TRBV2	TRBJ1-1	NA	TGTGCCAGCAGTGAAGTACTGAAAGCTTTCTTT	CASSEVLKAFF
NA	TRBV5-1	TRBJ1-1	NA	TGCGCCAGCAGCTTGCAGTTAATGAACACTGAAGCTTTCTTT	CASSLQLMNTEAFF
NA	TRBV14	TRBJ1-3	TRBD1	TGTGCCAGCAGCCAAGAACCGGACAGGGAGGGAAACACCATATATTTT	CASSQEPDREGNTIYF
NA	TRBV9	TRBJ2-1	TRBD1	TGTGCCAGCAGGGTCCCGGGACAGAGCTACAATGAGCAGTTCTTC	CASRVPGQSYNEQFF
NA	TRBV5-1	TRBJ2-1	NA	TGCGCCAGCAGCTCTACTTTGAGCTCCTACAATGAGCAGTTCTTC	CASSSTLSSYNEQFF
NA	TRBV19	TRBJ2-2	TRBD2	TGTGCCAGTAGCCGCGGGGGGGGTAGCACCGGGGAGCTGTTTTTT	CASSRGGGSTGELFF